A selection of T cell receptor beta chains follows, all from one sample in a study of cytomegalovirus exposure and HLA in healthy donors. Profiling relied on immunoSEQ multiplex PCR, and the TCRdb table lists in-frame clones only, not all of them. In the table there are just under 95,000 clones, around 77% of which are singletons. The sequencing sample was made of PBMCs. These receptors originate from a man between 45 and 60 years old in good health and CMV-seropositive. CDR3s include the opening cysteine and the closing phenylalanine or tryptophan. The D gene is left open where the match is weak. Rows may omit the clone size; those that give it use once, few, many or a size class.

TRBJ2-7 | TRBD2 | 15 | TRBV9 | . | CASSVATSGDYEQYF | TGTGCCAGCAGCGTAGCTACTAGCGGGGACTACGAGCAGTACTTC
TRBJ2-7 | . | 15 | TRBV5-1 | few | CASSRRDATIDEQYF | TGCGCCAGCAGCAGGCGGGACGCGACGATAGACGAGCAGTACTTC
TRBJ1-1 | . | 17 | TRBV2 | . | CASSLSGTQLQNTEAFF | TGTGCCAGCAGTCTTTCCGGGACTCAACTCCAGAACACTGAAGCTTTCTTT
TRBJ1-1 | . | 11 | TRBV10-3 | . | CAISESREAFF | TGTGCCATCAGTGAGAGCCGTGAAGCTTTCTTT
TRBJ2-7 | TRBD2 | 17 | TRBV7-9 | . | CASSSPRTSGGHLRQYF | TGTGCCAGCAGCTCCCCAAGGACTAGCGGGGGGCACCTTCGGCAGTACTTC
TRBJ2-3 | TRBD1 | 13 | TRBV29-1 | . | CSVEGQITDTQYF | TGCAGCGTTGAGGGACAGATCACAGATACGCAGTATTTT
TRBJ2-7 | . | 14 | TRBV7-2 | . | CASSFGEGPYEQYF | TGTGCCAGCAGCTTCGGAGAAGGTCCCTACGAGCAGTACTTC
TRBJ2-7 | . | 12 | TRBV30 | once | CAFNRASYEQYF | TGTGCCTTCAACAGGGCGTCCTACGAGCAGTACTTC
TRBJ2-1 | TRBD1 | 15 | TRBV7-2 | . | CASSSDRGLYNEQFF | TGTGCCAGCAGCTCGGACAGGGGGCTCTACAATGAGCAGTTCTTC
TRBJ2-1 | TRBD1 | 16 | TRBV5-1 | . | CASSRFLSQGAEEQFF | TGCGCCAGCAGCCGATTCTTAAGTCAGGGGGCTGAAGAGCAGTTCTTC
TRBJ2-7 | TRBD2 | 15 | TRBV9 | . | CASSKSPTSTYEQYF | TGTGCCAGCAGTAAGTCCCCGACTAGCACTTACGAGCAGTACTTC
TRBJ2-3 | . | 13 | TRBV7-3 | . | CASSGGGAHTQYF | TGTGCCAGCAGTGGGGGCGGCGCTCATACGCAGTATTTT
TRBJ2-7 | . | 12 | TRBV28 | . | CASFGVSYEQYF | TGTGCCAGCTTCGGTGTATCCTACGAGCAGTACTTC
TRBJ1-1 | . | 13 | TRBV7-8 | . | CASSTRENTEAFF | TGTGCCAGCAGCACCCGGGAGAACACTGAAGCTTTCTTT
TRBJ2-3 | . | 14 | TRBV30 | few | CAWRRRGNTDTQYF | TGTGCCTGGAGGCGCCGGGGGAACACAGATACGCAGTATTTT
TRBJ1-4 | . | 16 | TRBV7-2 | . | CASSSGDLGLGEKLFF | TGTGCCAGCAGCTCCGGAGATTTGGGTTTGGGTGAAAAACTGTTTTTT
TRBJ2-7 | TRBD1 | 13 | TRBV9 | . | CASSRQGSYEQYF | TGTGCCAGCAGCCGACAGGGATCCTACGAGCAGTACTTC
TRBJ1-3 | TRBD1 | 18 | TRBV5-1 | . | CASSSSGTGKSSGNTIYF | TGCGCCAGCAGCTCCTCCGGGACAGGAAAGAGCTCTGGAAACACCATATATTTT
TRBJ1-5 | TRBD1 | 17 | TRBV7-8 | . | CASSRTGGYISNQPQHF | TGTGCCAGCAGCCGAACAGGGGGCTACATTAGCAATCAGCCCCAGCATTTT
TRBJ1-2 | . | 14 | TRBV6-5 | . | CASTLGHPGRGYTF | TGTGCCAGCACCTTGGGCCACCCAGGGCGTGGCTACACCTTC
TRBJ2-3 | TRBD2 | 17 | TRBV10-3 | . | CAISESGLAGGGDTQYF | TGTGCCATCAGTGAGTCGGGACTAGCGGGTGGCGGAGATACGCAGTATTTT
TRBJ1-4 | . | 15 | TRBV5-1 | . | CASSLAGRVGEKLFF | TGCGCCAGCAGCTTGGCCGGCAGGGTTGGAGAAAAACTGTTTTTT
TRBJ1-3 | . | 15 | TRBV6-5 | . | CASSARTAKGNTIYF | TGTGCCAGCAGTGCCCGGACTGCGAAGGGAAACACCATATATTTT
TRBJ2-3 | TRBD1 | 15 | TRBV5-1 | once | CASSPMDRAIDTQYF | TGCGCCAGCAGCCCAATGGACAGGGCCATAGATACGCAGTATTTT
TRBJ1-4 | . | 15 | TRBV30 | . | CAWSPLSGLREKLFF | TGTGCCTGGAGCCCCCTGAGCGGGTTACGTGAAAAACTGTTTTTT
TRBJ1-2 | TRBD1 | 14 | TRBV4-1 | . | CASSQGGQGVGYTF | TGCGCCAGCAGCCAAGGGGGACAGGGGGTAGGCTACACCTTC
TRBJ1-4 | . | 16 | TRBV4-1 | . | CASSQDLAGAREKLFF | TGCGCCAGCAGCCAAGATTTAGCAGGGGCAAGGGAAAAACTGTTTTTT
TRBJ1-6 | . | 17 | TRBV7-9 | . | CASSLGLGQGYNSPLHF | TGTGCCAGCAGCTTAGGTCTAGGGCAGGGGTATAATTCACCCCTCCACTTT
TRBJ2-7 | TRBD1 | 14 | TRBV5-6 | . | CASSRDREGNEQYF | TGTGCCAGCAGTCGTGACAGGGAAGGAAACGAGCAGTACTTC
TRBJ1-2 | TRBD1 | 14 | TRBV5-1 | . | CASSLGGQSYGYTF | TGCGCCAGCAGCTTGGGGGGACAGTCCTATGGCTACACCTTC
TRBJ1-2 | . | 13 | TRBV19 | . | CATWDSTNYGYTF | TGTGCCACCTGGGACTCCACTAACTATGGCTACACCTTC
TRBJ1-1 | . | 12 | TRBV11-1 | . | CASSSNRHLVFF | TGTGCCAGCAGCTCCAACAGACATTTAGTTTTCTTT
TRBJ2-7 | TRBD1 | 14 | TRBV10-1 | . | CASNTGEAFYEQYF | TGCGCCAGCAATACAGGGGAAGCTTTCTACGAGCAGTACTTC
TRBJ1-1 | TRBD1 | 14 | TRBV23-1 | once | CASPSDRGDTEAFF | TGCGCCAGCCCTTCGGACAGGGGGGATACTGAAGCTTTCTTT
TRBJ1-6 | TRBD1 | 16 | TRBV27 | . | CASSRDRGTYNSPLHF | TGTGCCAGCAGCCGGGACAGGGGGACCTATAATTCACCCCTCCACTTT
TRBJ1-3 | . | 15 | TRBV4-3 | . | CASSQDLFSGNTIYF | TGCGCCAGCAGCCAAGATCTGTTCTCTGGAAACACCATATATTTT
TRBJ2-2 | TRBD2 | 15 | TRBV4-3 | . | CASSQGLENTGELFF | TGCGCCAGCAGCCAGGGACTAGAGAACACCGGGGAGCTGTTTTTT
TRBJ2-5 | TRBD1 | 15 | TRBV9 | . | CASSVGDRGQETQYF | TGTGCCAGCAGCGTAGGTGACAGGGGGCAAGAGACCCAGTACTTC
TRBJ1-2 | TRBD1 | 17 | TRBV27 | . | CASSLSPLGQGGYGYTF | TGTGCCAGCAGTTTATCCCCACTGGGGCAGGGGGGCTATGGCTACACCTTC
TRBJ2-7 | . | 12 | TRBV11-2 | . | CASSLQGVEQYF | TGTGCCAGCAGCTTGCAGGGTGTCGAGCAGTACTTC
TRBJ2-7 | . | 14 | TRBV30 | . | CAWSDPEYAYERYF | TGTGCCTGGAGTGACCCAGAATACGCTTACGAGCGGTACTTC
TRBJ2-7 | . | 15 | TRBV21-1 | . | CASSKPLGRGDEQYF | TGTGCCAGCAGCAAACCTCTAGGCAGGGGGGACGAGCAGTACTTC
TRBJ1-5 | TRBD1 | 16 | TRBV7-8 | . | CASSSNRDRGGQPQHF | TGTGCCAGCAGCTCCAACCGGGACAGGGGAGGGCAGCCCCAGCATTTT